This entry lists 14 T cell receptor beta chains sequenced from one sample in a study of blood T cells in healthy people across ages. Through a sample-barcoded 5' primer and a J-beta primer mix, a second PCR was run for roughly 6 to 12 cycles. MiXCR, run by TCRdb on the 5' RACE reads, gives a single entry per CDR3 protein. Among around 900,000 distinct CDR3 sequences listed, about 51% were seen once. Sequencing was carried out using blood. The source is a woman aged 60-75 years in good health.

The gene calls are TRBV3-1 and TRBJ2-5; D call uncertain. Germline V gene lookup returns CDR1 LGHDT and CDR2 YNNKEL (reference sequence). Trimming took off 0 bases at V and 5 bases at J, with 10 bases between the two ends. This CDR3 has 14 residues. The CDR3 loop is CASSQDFVRETQYF. The CDR3 region has the DNA TGTGCCAGCAGCCAAGATTTCGTCAGGGAGACCCAGTACTTC.

This sequence joins TRBV7-3 and TRBJ2-3; 11 bases align to TRBD2. The CDR3 is made up of 18 amino acids. The germline CDR1 and CDR2 sequences are SGHTA and FQGTGA. The V segment lost 6 bases and the J segment 1 base; nucleotides outside the gene matches: 12. The CDR3 DNA reads as TGTGCCAGCAGTAAAAAACCGACTAGCGGGACTGGCACAGATACGCAGTATTTT. Protein product: CASSKKPTSGTGTDTQYF.

The CDR3 reads CASSLSGENIQYF. The CDR3 bases are TGTGCCAGCAGTTTATCGGGGGAAAACATTCAGTACTTC. The genes are TRBV27 and TRBJ2-4; D possibly matches TRBD1 or TRBD2 (5 bases each). The germline CDR1 and CDR2 sequences are MNHEY and SMNVEV (reference sequence). The length of the CDR3 is 13 residues. V lost 0 bases and J 5 bases, leaving 5 bases between the germline ends.

Turning to this clonotype: Germline and junction disagree at one end, which may indicate a read error. This chain connects TRBV28 to TRBJ1-5; no firm D call. Germline assignment: CDR1 MDHEN and CDR2 SYDVKM. This CDR3 spans 14 amino acids. The CDR3 sequence is CACSFPTKNQPQHF. DNA for the CDR3: TGTGCCTGCAGTTTCCCCACCAAGAATCAGCCCCAGCATTTT.

This clonotype was counted only a few times. The chain couples TRBV12-3 or TRBV12-4 to TRBJ2-6; 7 bases agree with TRBD2. The CDR3 extends over 16 amino acids. After removal of 6 bases from V and 0 bases from J, the junction contained 5 bases not matched to a gene. The CDR3 region is CASSPGRGSGANVLTF. Here the CDR3 DNA reads TGTGCCAGCAGCCCGGGGAGGGGCTCTGGGGCCAACGTCCTGACTTTC.

About this clonotype itself: The junction shows a germline mismatch at one end, possibly a read error. The CDR3 nucleotides read TGTGCCGGCAGCGACTATGACCGTGAGCAGTACTTC. It codes for CAGSDYDREQYF. V gene TRBV7-2 combines with J gene TRBJ2-7; possible D gene TRBD2, 5 bases. Germline V CDR1 and CDR2: SGHTA, FQGNSA. The length of the CDR3 is 12 residues.

This clonotype was found a few times. V usage is TRBV29-1 and J usage is TRBJ1-6; no clear D. V was clipped by 7 bases and J by 6 bases, with 10 bases between them. The germline CDR1 and CDR2 sequences are SQVTM and ANQGSEA. The length of the CDR3 is 12 residues. The CDR3 nucleotides read TGCAGCGCCAGAGATGCTAATTCACCCCTCCACTTT. Protein: CSARDANSPLHF.

This chain links TRBV13 with TRBJ2-3; possibly TRBD2 for D (6 bases). Trimming took off 3 bases at V and 2 bases at J, with 15 bases between the two ends. The CDR3 sequence is 16 residues long. Germline lookup yields CDR1 PRHDT and CDR2 FYEKMQ (reference sequence). CDR3 protein: CASSFKVASDTDTQYF. CDR3 nucleotides: TGTGCCAGCAGCTTCAAGGTGGCTAGCGACACAGATACGCAGTATTTT.

The DNA of the CDR3 is TGTGCCAGCAGTTTAGTCGCGGGAGCTGGCGAGCAGTACTTC. It specifies CASSLVAGAGEQYF. The chain joins TRBV12-3 or TRBV12-4 to TRBJ2-7; 7 nucleotides match TRBD2. After removal of 1 base from V and 6 bases from J, the junction contained 6 bases not matched to a gene. The CDR3 totals 14 residues.

This clonotype showed up just a few times. One end of the junction is discordant with germline, which a read error may explain. The V and J genes are TRBV29-1 and TRBJ2-7; tentative D call: TRBD1 (5 bases). The length of the CDR3 is 13 residues. Looked up from germline, CDR1 is SQVTM and CDR2 is ANQGSEA. The CDR3 loop is CSVEDSTVLGQYF. The CDR3 DNA follows: TGCAGCGTGGAAGACAGTACGGTTCTTGGGCAGTACTTC.

The rearrangement uses TRBV25-1 and TRBJ1-1; D is undetermined. The CDR3 consists of 11 residues. Trimming removed 1 base from V and 7 bases from J, with 4 bases in between. The germline V gene has CDR1 MGHDK and CDR2 SYGVNS. DNA of the CDR3: TGTGCCAGCAGTGAATTTGGTGAAGCTTTCTTT. Protein product: CASSEFGEAFF.

This clonotype was detected a few times. J is TRBJ2-3 and V is TRBV29-1; D perhaps matches TRBD1 (5 bases). This CDR3 has 13 amino acids. V shed 6 bases and J shed 4 bases, with 14 bases lying between them. The germline gives CDR1 SQVTM, CDR2 ANQGSEA. This chain's CDR3 is CSVLTDPPDTQYF. CDR3 nucleotides: TGCAGCGTCCTGACAGACCCCCCAGATACGCAGTATTTT.

This clonotype was observed a handful of times. The chain combines TRBV10-3 with TRBJ2-5, with D unresolved. CDR3 length: 13 residues. Germline V gene sequence: CDR1 ENHRY, CDR2 SYGVKD. With 2 bases removed from V and 1 base from J, the gap between germline ends came to 5 bases. The CDR3 is CAISELPQETQYF. CDR3 DNA: TGTGCCATCAGTGAGCTTCCCCAAGAGACCCAGTACTTC.

CDR3 DNA sequence: TGCAGTGCCCAGATGAACACTGAAGCTTTCTTT. Its translation: CSAQMNTEAFF. This chain uses TRBV20-1 with TRBJ1-1; D not certain. Looked up from germline, CDR1 is DFQATT and CDR2 is SNEGSKA (reference sequence). V was pared by 6 bases and J by 0 bases, with 5 bases between. The CDR3 covers 11 residues.